This TCR beta chain derives from a study of blood T cells in healthy people across ages. Study-level background: Template switching retrieved approximately one barcoded beta molecule for each two T cells.

Donor samples were obtained from healthy Caucasian individuals from Russia, aged about 6 to 100. The second PCR ran about 6 to 12 cycles with a sample-barcoded 5' primer and J-beta primers. TCRdb redid the calling of the 5' RACE reads with MiXCR, one entry per CDR3 protein. This repertoire shows about 680,000 distinct CDR3 sequences, more than 40% found once; its top ten account for 30% to 40%. This clonotype was observed many times. The source of this sequence is an older woman in good health. Material for sequencing was blood.

The CDR3 reads CSAISTSGPYYEQYF. CDR3 nucleotides: TGCAGTGCTATCTCAACTAGCGGGCCCTACTACGAGCAGTACTTC. The J gene is TRBJ2-7, the V gene TRBV20-1, with TRBD2 matching 9 bases. Germline assignment: CDR1 DFQATT and CDR2 SNEGSKA (reference sequence). The V gene end was trimmed by 4 bases and the J gene end by 3 bases; junction bases not matched to a gene: 10. The CDR3 extends over 15 amino acids.